The 27 T cell receptor beta chains listed next were all sequenced from one sample in a study of T cell clonality in common variable immunodeficiency. Findings of the study overall: Fewer deletions and N-nucleotide insertions were reportedly seen in common variable immunodeficiency TCR beta sequences.

Their specific antigens are unknown. Measured with immunoSEQ multiplex PCR; TCRdb has only the in-frame clones, and not every one. Recorded here are approximately 20,000 clones, none singletons. Sequencing was carried out using peripheral blood mononuclear cells. The receptors come from a human donor with common variable immunodeficiency.

Ten or more counts support this clone. The CDR3 is cut off 3 residues early in the read; its end comes from the germline J gene. The chain combines TRBV29-1 with TRBJ2-7, with 8 bases aligning to TRBD1. CDR3 size: 13 residues. Germline V gives CDR1 SQVTM, CDR2 ANQGSEA. The junction had 9 bases not matched to a gene; V was cut back by 6 bases and J by 5 bases. The CDR3 loop reads CSVAGQGTHEQYF. The CDR3 bases that were read are TGCAGCGTCGCCGGACAGGGTACCCACGAG.

This clone has ten or more counts. The read ends 3 residues before the CDR3 terminus; that terminus is restored from the germline J gene. The chain uses TRBV2 and TRBJ2-1, with 12 bases identical to TRBD2. CDR1 is SNHLY and CDR2 is FYNNEI in the germline V gene. The CDR3 contains 13 residues. After removal of 7 bases from V and 9 bases from J, the junction contained 4 bases not matched to a gene. CDR3 residues: CASTGLAGFEQFF. CDR3 DNA (partial): TGTGCCAGCACTGGACTAGCGGGATTTGAG.

There are many counts of this clone. Read sequence stops 3 residues before the CDR3 end, and the germline J gene provides the missing end. The chain couples TRBV27 to TRBJ2-7; D is ambiguous. This CDR3 contains 19 residues. Germline loops: CDR1 MNHEY, CDR2 SMNVEV (reference sequence). V was clipped by 4 bases and J by 5 bases, with 30 bases between them. CDR3 bases read: TGTGCCAGCAGTTCCCCCCGACAAGGATCAATCAAGACCGAACACGAG. Protein sequence: CASSSPRQGSIKTEHE. The CDR3 in its entirety is CASSSPRQGSIKTEHEQYF.

This clone turned up a few times. The CDR3 end falls 3 residues outside the read, so it is completed with the germline J gene. The rearrangement joins TRBV19 to TRBJ2-3; D uncertain. Per germline, CDR1 LNHDA and CDR2 SQIVND (reference sequence). V was shortened by 8 bases and J by 7 bases, with 13 bases between the two germline ends. The CDR3 runs 12 residues. CDR3 amino acids: CASSHPGYTQYF. The covered CDR3 bases are TGTGCCAGTTCTCATCCCGGGTATACG.

This clone was recorded many times. The read comes to an end 3 residues before the CDR3 does, leaving the germline J gene to fill in the end. The rearrangement joins TRBV6-1 to TRBJ2-7; 12 nucleotides match TRBD1. This CDR3 comprises 15 residues. The ends lost 4 bases at V and 2 bases at J; junction bases unmatched: 3. The germline CDR1 and CDR2 sequences are MNHNS and SASEGT. The chain's CDR3 is CASSGGQGATYEQYF. The covered CDR3 bases are TGTGCCAGCAGTGGGGGACAGGGGGCCACCTACGAG.

Ten or more counts support this clone. The read ends 3 residues shy of where the CDR3 ends; the end is completed using the germline J gene. The V gene is TRBV30, the J gene TRBJ2-7; 9 nucleotides agree with TRBD2. The length of the CDR3 is 14 residues. CDR1 and CDR2 from the germline V gene are GTSNPN and SVGIG (reference sequence). The V segment lost 1 base and the J segment 4 bases; nucleotides outside the gene matches: 5. This CDR3 reads CAWSALAGRYEQYF. The covered CDR3 bases are TGTGCCTGGAGTGCGCTAGCGGGAAGGTACGAG.

This clone was counted at least ten times. The CDR3 end is not reached by the read, which stops 3 residues before it; the germline J gene fills it in. The chain couples TRBV5-1 to TRBJ2-1; a weak D match, TRBD2 (5 bases). Trimming shortened V by 4 bases and J by 7 bases, and 9 bases separated the two germline ends. Germline V CDR1 and CDR2: SGHRS, YFSETQ. There are 12 residues in the CDR3. The CDR3 here is CASSPEGNEQFF. The sequenced CDR3 bases are TGCGCCAGCAGCCCTGAGGGTAATGAG.

The table lists this clone with a few counts. Read coverage stops 3 residues before the CDR3 terminus; the germline J gene supplies the remainder. The chain links TRBV2 to TRBJ2-3, with 12 positions matching TRBD1. The CDR3 has 15 amino acids. CDR1 SNHLY and CDR2 FYNNEI come from the germline V gene. Trimming at V came to 5 bases and at J to 3 bases, leaving 3 bases not matched to a gene. The covered CDR3 bases are TGTGCCAGCAGTCGGGACAGGGGGCAAACAGATACG. Translated, it gives CASSRDRGQTDT. The entire CDR3 protein is CASSRDRGQTDTQYF.

This clone was picked up many times. The missing CDR3 end, 3 residues past where the read stops, is filled in from the germline J gene. The chain is built from TRBV7-9 and TRBJ2-1; TRBD2 matches 7 bases. This CDR3 is 15 amino acids long. After removal of 3 bases from V and 5 bases from J, the junction contained 7 bases not matched to a gene. Germline V gene data show CDR1 as SEHNR and CDR2 as FQNEAQ (reference sequence). Here the CDR3 reads CASSLRLADDNEQFF. The CDR3 bases that were read are TGTGCCAGCAGCTTGAGACTAGCCGACGACAATGAG. Supplemented by reference TRBV7-9 and TRBJ2-1, the full variable domain reads DTGVSQNPRHKITKRGQNVTFRCDPISEHNRLYWYRQTLGQGPEFLTYFQNEAQLEKSRLLSDRFSAERPKGSFSTLEIQRTEQGDSAMYLCASSLRLADDNEQFFGPGTRLTVL.

About this clone: With the read ending 3 residues before the CDR3 end, the germline J gene is used to fill in that end. The rearrangement links TRBV18 to TRBJ1-1, with 7 bases fitting TRBD1. Germline CDR1 KGHSH, CDR2 LQKENI. Trimming removed 3 bases from V and 1 base from J; junction bases left unmatched: 5. There are 15 residues in the CDR3. CDR3 DNA (partial): TGTGCCAGCTCACCTCCCCGACAGGGGAACACTGAA. Protein: CASSPPRQGNTE. In full, the CDR3 reads CASSPPRQGNTEAFF.

This clone occurred many times. The observed sequence ends 3 residues before the CDR3 terminus, with the missing tail filled in from the germline J gene. The rearrangement joins TRBV2 to TRBJ1-6, with D possibly TRBD1 on 5 matching bases. The CDR3 has 15 residues. Germline V gives CDR1 SNHLY, CDR2 FYNNEI. Deletions cut 6 bases from V and 8 bases from J, with 17 bases between. The CDR3: CASRGDGGGDSPLHF. The CDR3 DNA, read in part, is TGTGCCAGCAGGGGGGACGGCGGGGGTGATTCACCC.

This clone was picked up many times. The read ends 3 residues shy of where the CDR3 ends; the end is completed using the germline J gene. This chain connects TRBV30 to TRBJ2-3; the match to TRBD2 covers 13 bases. This CDR3 is built from 17 residues. Germline V gene sequence: CDR1 GTSNPN, CDR2 SVGIG (reference sequence). The junction had 7 bases not matched to a gene; V was cut back by 2 bases and J by 2 bases. The sequenced part of the CDR3 DNA is TGTGCCTGGAGTACTCCGGGACTAGCGGGAAACACAGATACG. It translates to CAWSTPGLAGNTDT. The whole CDR3 region reads CAWSTPGLAGNTDTQYF.

Only a few counts were recorded for this clone. The CDR3 end is not reached by the read, which stops 3 residues before it; the germline J gene fills it in. The rearrangement uses TRBV7-2 and TRBJ2-2, with 8 bases that match TRBD2. V shed 5 bases and J 1 base; nucleotides not matched to a gene: 3. Germline values: CDR1 SGHTA, CDR2 FQGNSA. This CDR3 comprises 15 residues. The part of the CDR3 DNA that was read is TGTGCCAGCAGCCCTCTAGCGGGGAACACCGGGGAG. It is translated as CASSPLAGNTGE. The whole CDR3 region reads CASSPLAGNTGELFF.

This clone was found many times. The part of the CDR3 DNA that was read is TGCGCCAGCAGTGATTACAGCAGGGGCGAAGAGACC. Translation: CASSDYSRGEET. The entire CDR3 is CASSDYSRGEETQYF. The chain couples TRBV10-1 to TRBJ2-5; D is possibly TRBD1 (6 bases). The CDR3 is cut off 3 residues early in the read; its end comes from the germline J gene. The ends were cut back, 3 bases at V and 3 bases at J, with 14 bases in the middle. The germline gives CDR1 WNHNN, CDR2 SYGVQD (reference sequence). The CDR3 is 15 amino acids.

This clone has at least ten counts. The read comes to an end 3 residues before the CDR3 does, leaving the germline J gene to fill in the end. The chain employs TRBV7-9 and TRBJ2-5; D might be TRBD1 (5 bases). CDR3 length: 13 residues. The V gene lost 5 bases and the J gene lost 0 bases, with 7 bases spanning the gap. Germline CDR1 is SEHNR and CDR2 is FQNEAQ (reference sequence). This CDR3 reads CASSRQNQETQYF. The sequenced part of the CDR3 DNA is TGTGCCAGCAGCCGACAGAACCAAGAGACC.

This clone was seen at least ten times. CDR3 in amino acids: CSARYSGETQYF. The part of the CDR3 DNA that was read is TGCAGTGCAAGGTACAGCGGAGAGACC. The rearrangement links TRBV20-1 to TRBJ2-5; D perhaps matches TRBD2 (5 bases). The read comes to an end 3 residues before the CDR3 does, leaving the germline J gene to fill in the end. Germline assignment: CDR1 DFQATT and CDR2 SNEGSKA (reference sequence). The length of the CDR3 is 12 residues. Trimming cost V 6 bases and J 4 bases, with 12 bases left between them.

This clone was detected ten times or more. The sequenced fragment ends 3 residues before the CDR3 boundary, so the rest is inferred from the germline J gene. The rearrangement uses TRBV5-1 and TRBJ2-5; 14 nucleotides agree with TRBD2. With 0 bases clipped from V and 5 bases from J, the junction kept 9 bases outside the gene matches. The CDR3 length is 18 residues. From germline, CDR1 is SGHRS and CDR2 YFSETQ. The chain's CDR3 is CASSLAGFGLAGGETQYF. CDR3 bases read: TGCGCCAGCAGCTTGGCCGGGTTCGGACTAGCGGGAGGTGAGACC.

In regard to this clone: The CDR3 end is not reached by the read, which stops 3 residues before it; the germline J gene fills it in. This chain uses TRBV10-2 with TRBJ1-1, with TRBD1 matching over 9 bases. Germline trimming cut 6 bases from V and 6 bases from J; bases unmatched to any gene: 8. The CDR3 is made up of 14 amino acids. Germline CDR1 is WSHSY and CDR2 is SAAADI. The covered CDR3 bases are TGCGCCAGCAGGGACAGGGGAGATGTAGCTGAA. This translates into CASRDRGDVAE. The entire CDR3 protein reads CASRDRGDVAEAFF.

This clone was picked up many times. The missing CDR3 end, 3 residues past where the read stops, is filled in from the germline J gene. The chain joins TRBV6-2 or TRBV6-3 to TRBJ2-5, with 8 bases lining up with TRBD2. Per the germline V gene, CDR1 is MNHEY and CDR2 is SVGEGT. There are 17 residues in the CDR3. V lost 2 bases, J lost 0 bases, and 8 bases stayed unmatched. The DNA read from the CDR3 is TGTGCCAGCAGTTACACGACTAGCGTGCCGCACCAAGAGACC. As protein: CASSYTTSVPHQET. The CDR3 as a whole reads CASSYTTSVPHQETQYF.

In its sample, this clone was seen many times. The DNA ends 3 residues before the CDR3 does, and the rest of the CDR3 is filled in from the germline J gene. The genes are TRBV12-3 or TRBV12-4 and TRBJ2-7; the D call may be TRBD1 or TRBD2 (6 bases each). This CDR3 is built from 13 residues. Trimming took 5 bases from V and 4 from J, leaving 12 bases between them. This chain's CDR3 is CASSLTGRYEQYF. The CDR3 bases that were read are TGTGCCAGCAGTCTCACAGGGAGGTACGAG.

In its sample, this clone ranks as medium-sized. The CDR3 end is not reached by the read, which stops 3 residues before it; the germline J gene fills it in. The J gene is TRBJ2-3, the V gene TRBV20-1, with TRBD2 matching 10 bases. The CDR3 contains 11 residues. Looked up from germline, CDR1 is DFQATT and CDR2 is SNEGSKA (reference sequence). CDR3: CSATSGRTQYF. The covered CDR3 bases are TGCAGTGCTACTAGCGGGAGAACG.

Many counts were recorded for this clone. The read finishes 3 residues shy of the CDR3 end, and the germline J gene is used to complete it. The chain links TRBV5-1 to TRBJ2-3; 9 bases align to TRBD1. There are 15 residues in the CDR3. Trimming at V came to 4 bases and at J to 4 bases, leaving 7 bases not matched to a gene. Germline V lookup: CDR1 SGHRS, CDR2 YFSETQ. The CDR3 DNA, read in part, is TGCGCCAGCAGCAAGGGACAGGGTGCCCCAGATACG. This sequence encodes CASSKGQGAPDT. The whole CDR3 protein reads CASSKGQGAPDTQYF. The full variable domain, completed using reference TRBV5-1 and TRBJ2-3, is KAGVTQTPRYLIKTRGQQVTLSCSPISGHRSVSWYQQTPGQGLQFLFEYFSETQRNKGNFPGRFSGRQFSNSRSEMNVSTLELGDSALYLCASSKGQGAPDTQYFGPGTRLTVL.

This clone was seen only a few times. The CDR3 extends 3 residues past the end of the read, so its final part is completed from the germline J gene. This chain uses TRBV19 with TRBJ1-5, with 11 positions matching TRBD1. Germline values: CDR1 LNHDA, CDR2 SQIVND (reference sequence). V dropped 6 bases and J dropped 7; count of bases not matched to a gene: 5. This CDR3 is built from 14 residues. CDR3 in amino acids: CASRPDRGLQPQHF. The sequenced part of the CDR3 DNA is TGTGCCAGTAGACCGGACAGGGGGCTCCAGCCC.

This clone was recorded many times. Read coverage stops 3 residues before the CDR3 terminus; the germline J gene supplies the remainder. This chain links TRBV23-1 with TRBJ2-5; 8 positions agree with TRBD2. TRBV23-1 is filed as an ORF, its function uncertain. The CDR3 is made up of 15 amino acids. V was clipped by 2 bases and J by 5 bases; unmatched bases: 7. The chain's CDR3 is CASSQDREGRETQYF. The CDR3 DNA, read in part, is TGCGCCAGCAGTCAAGACCGGGAGGGGAGGGAGACC.

This clone showed up many times. With the read ending 3 residues before the CDR3 end, the germline J gene is used to fill in that end. V and J are TRBV7-2 and TRBJ2-7; 10 bases map to TRBD2. The CDR3 has 13 amino acids. Germline-derived CDR1 and CDR2 are SGHTA and FQGNSA. Trimming cost V 4 bases and J 6 bases; bases outside gene matches: 3. Partial CDR3 DNA: TGTGCCAGCAGCTCCTTAGCGGGAGGCGAG. Its translation is CASSSLAGGE. The complete CDR3 sequence is CASSSLAGGEQYF.

This clone was detected ten times or more. The read terminates 3 residues ahead of where the CDR3 ends, so the germline J gene completes it. V gene TRBV19 combines with J gene TRBJ2-1; no clear D. The V gene lost 1 base and the J gene lost 5 bases, with 9 bases spanning the gap. Germline V lookup: CDR1 LNHDA, CDR2 SQIVND (reference sequence). CDR3 size: 14 residues. The chain's CDR3 is CASSIARHDNEQFF. CDR3 bases read: TGTGCCAGTAGTATAGCCAGACACGACAATGAG.

This clone was counted many times. The CDR3 end lies 3 residues beyond the end of the read and is filled in from the germline J gene. This chain links TRBV5-1 with TRBJ2-1; tentatively, D is TRBD2 (5 bases). Germline V gene lookup returns CDR1 SGHRS and CDR2 YFSETQ. The V and J ends lost 3 bases and 3 bases respectively, with 13 bases between them. This CDR3 is 15 amino acids long. The sequenced CDR3 bases are TGCGCCAGCAGCTCCGGGGATAGTTACTACAATGAG. This encodes CASSSGDSYYNE. The whole CDR3 reads CASSSGDSYYNEQFF.